This T cell receptor beta chain originates from a study of T cells in narcolepsy. Across the study: Healthy controls were enrolled alongside patients with narcolepsy type 1 or type 2.

The junction had 6 bases not matched to a gene; V was cut back by 5 bases and J by 3 bases. The CDR3 is 17 amino acids. Germline values: CDR1 MDHEN, CDR2 SYDVKM. With regard to this clone: Its antigen is not known.

Study-wide findings and caveats: Blood of same and different patients, but not healthy controls, reportedly held recurring autoreactive clonotypes. HCRT-specific and TRIB2-specific autoreactive clonotypes appeared among same-patient CSF and blood CD4+ clonotypes.

The protocol was immunoSEQ multiplex PCR, while the TCRdb copy is restricted to in-frame clones and leaves out a portion. The repertoire has fewer than 40,000 clones, roughly four fifths of them found once; the top ten carry 0.5% to 0.85%. The receptor was isolated from a human donor in good health. Sequencing was performed on memory (CD45RA-) CD4+ T cells from blood. The chain uses TRBV28 and TRBJ2-4; 14 bases align to TRBD2. The CDR3 region has the DNA TGTGCCAGCAGTAAGGGACTAGCGGGGGCCCGCAAAAACATTCAGTACTTC. Its protein is CASSKGLAGARKNIQYF.